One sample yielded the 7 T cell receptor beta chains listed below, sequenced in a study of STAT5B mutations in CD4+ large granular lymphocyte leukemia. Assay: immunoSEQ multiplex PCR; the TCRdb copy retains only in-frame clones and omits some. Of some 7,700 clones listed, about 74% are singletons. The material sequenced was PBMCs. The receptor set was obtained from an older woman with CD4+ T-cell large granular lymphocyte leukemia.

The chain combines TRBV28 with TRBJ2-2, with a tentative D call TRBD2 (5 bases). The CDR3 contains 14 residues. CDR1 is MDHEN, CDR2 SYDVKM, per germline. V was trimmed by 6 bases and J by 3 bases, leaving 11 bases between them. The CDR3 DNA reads TGTGCCAGCAGCCAGAGGGCGGACACCGGGGAGCTGTTTTTT. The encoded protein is CASSQRADTGELFF. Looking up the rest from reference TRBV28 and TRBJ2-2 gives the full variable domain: DVKVTQSSRYLVKRTGEKVFLECVQDMDHENMFWYRQDPGLGLRLIYFSYDVKMKEKGDIPEGYSVSREKKERFSLILESASTNQTSMYLCASSQRADTGELFFGEGSRLTVL.

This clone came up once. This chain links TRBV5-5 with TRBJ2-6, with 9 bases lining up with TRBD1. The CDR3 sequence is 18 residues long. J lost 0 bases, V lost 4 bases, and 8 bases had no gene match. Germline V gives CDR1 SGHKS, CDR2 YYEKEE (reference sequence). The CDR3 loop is CASSLGQGLSSGANVLTF. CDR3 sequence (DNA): TGTGCCAGCAGCCTGGGACAGGGCTTAAGCTCTGGGGCCAACGTCCTGACTTTC.

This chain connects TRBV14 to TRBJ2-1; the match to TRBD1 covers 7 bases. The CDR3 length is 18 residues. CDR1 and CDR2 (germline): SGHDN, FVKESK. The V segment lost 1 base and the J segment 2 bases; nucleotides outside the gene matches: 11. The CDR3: CASSQGAPRGWPYNEQFF. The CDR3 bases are TGTGCCAGCAGCCAAGGGGCCCCCAGGGGGTGGCCCTACAATGAGCAGTTCTTC. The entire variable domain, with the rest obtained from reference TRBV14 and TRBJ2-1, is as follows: EAGVTQFPSHSVIEKGQTVTLRCDPISGHDNLYWYRRVMGKEIKFLLHFVKESKQDESGMPNNRFLAERTGGTYSTLKVQPAELEDSGVYFCASSQGAPRGWPYNEQFFGPGTRLTVL.

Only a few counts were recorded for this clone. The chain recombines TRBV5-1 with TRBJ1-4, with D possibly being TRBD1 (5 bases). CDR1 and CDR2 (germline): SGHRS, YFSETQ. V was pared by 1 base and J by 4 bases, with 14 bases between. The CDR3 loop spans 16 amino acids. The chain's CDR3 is CASSLIAGGGNEKLFF. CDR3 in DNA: TGCGCCAGCAGCTTGATCGCTGGCGGGGGTAATGAAAAACTGTTTTTT. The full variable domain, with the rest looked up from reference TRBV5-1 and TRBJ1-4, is KAGVTQTPRYLIKTRGQQVTLSCSPISGHRSVSWYQQTPGQGLQFLFEYFSETQRNKGNFPGRFSGRQFSNSRSEMNVSTLELGDSALYLCASSLIAGGGNEKLFFGSGTQLSVL.

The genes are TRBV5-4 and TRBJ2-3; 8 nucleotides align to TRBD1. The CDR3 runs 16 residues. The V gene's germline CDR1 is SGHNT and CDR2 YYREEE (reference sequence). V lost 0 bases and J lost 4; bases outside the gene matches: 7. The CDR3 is CASSLEGGQGSDTQYF. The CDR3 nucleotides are TGTGCCAGCAGCTTGGAAGGAGGACAGGGATCAGATACGCAGTATTTT.

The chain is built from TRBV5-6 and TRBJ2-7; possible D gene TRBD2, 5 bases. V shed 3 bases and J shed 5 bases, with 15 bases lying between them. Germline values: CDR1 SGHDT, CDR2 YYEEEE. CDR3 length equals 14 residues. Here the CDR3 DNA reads TGTGCCAGCAGCTCTCAATCGGGGATCCACGAGCAGTACTTC. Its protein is CASSSQSGIHEQYF. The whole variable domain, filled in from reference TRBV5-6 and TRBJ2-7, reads DAGVTQSPTHLIKTRGQQVTLRCSPKSGHDTVSWYQQALGQGPQFIFQYYEEEERQRGNFPDRFSGHQFPNYSSELNVNALLLGDSALYLCASSSQSGIHEQYFGPGTRLTVT.

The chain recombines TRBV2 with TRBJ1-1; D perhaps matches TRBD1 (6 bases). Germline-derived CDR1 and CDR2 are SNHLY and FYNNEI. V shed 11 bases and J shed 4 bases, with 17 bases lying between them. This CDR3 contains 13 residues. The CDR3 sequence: CACSRGPTTEAFF. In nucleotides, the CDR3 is TGTGCCTGCTCTCGGGGGCCCACCACTGAAGCTTTCTTT.